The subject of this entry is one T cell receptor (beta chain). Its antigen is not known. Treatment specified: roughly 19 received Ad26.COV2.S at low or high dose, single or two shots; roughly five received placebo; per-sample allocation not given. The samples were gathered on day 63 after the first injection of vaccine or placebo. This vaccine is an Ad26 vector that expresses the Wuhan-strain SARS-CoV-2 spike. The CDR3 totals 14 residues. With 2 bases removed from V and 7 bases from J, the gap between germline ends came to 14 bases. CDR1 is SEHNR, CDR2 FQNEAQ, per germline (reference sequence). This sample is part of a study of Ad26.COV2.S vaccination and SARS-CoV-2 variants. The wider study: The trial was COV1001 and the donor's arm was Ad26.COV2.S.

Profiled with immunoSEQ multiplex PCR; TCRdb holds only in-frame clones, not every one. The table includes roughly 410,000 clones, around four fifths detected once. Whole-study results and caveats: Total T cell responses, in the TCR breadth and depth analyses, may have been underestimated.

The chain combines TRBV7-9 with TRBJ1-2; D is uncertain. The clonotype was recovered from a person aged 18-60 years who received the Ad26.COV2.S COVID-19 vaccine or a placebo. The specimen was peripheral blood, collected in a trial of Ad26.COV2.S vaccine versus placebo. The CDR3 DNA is TGTGCCAGCAGCTTATTCTCGGTTGTGGGTGGCTACACCTTC. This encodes CASSLFSVVGGYTF.